This TCR beta chain was documented in a study of T cell responses to AZD1222 COVID-19 vaccine. The CDR3 extends over 15 amino acids. V was shortened by 2 bases and J by 8 bases, with 13 bases between the two germline ends. CDR1 and CDR2 (germline): SGHDN, FVKESK. This table comes from immunoSEQ multiplex PCR, and its TCRdb copy is limited to in-frame clones, with some not included. The table includes about 130,000 clones, around 90% detected once. The sequencing used peripheral blood, collected 28 days after the second AZD1222 dose. This rearrangement joins TRBV14 to TRBJ1-6; D remains ambiguous. The source of this sequence is an adult who received the AZD1222 COVID-19 vaccine. Here the CDR3 reads CASSQLSGRDSPLHF. The CDR3 coding sequence is TGTGCCAGCAGCCAACTAAGCGGACGGGATTCACCCCTCCACTTT.